This entry describes one T cell receptor beta chain. The data were taken from a study of cytomegalovirus exposure and HLA in healthy donors. This PCR relied on a set of 60 Vbeta primers and 13 Jbeta primers. Methods used by the authors: A later analysis counted 80 million or so unique TCR beta chains, some 12 million shared. Clones were sequenced by immunoSEQ multiplex PCR, and TCRdb holds only the in-frame ones, with some missing. That table gives V, J and clone size, and the DNA gave D and trimming. The sample lists under 200,000 clones; over 75% were seen once. The trim removed 0 bases at V and 15 bases at J, leaving 12 bases unmatched. The CDR3 has 15 amino acids. Germline lookup yields CDR1 KGHSH and CDR2 LQKENI.

Sequencing input: PBMCs. This sequence was found in a human donor in good health. The chain links TRBV18 to TRBJ2-1; 9 bases fit TRBD2. The CDR3 DNA is TGTGCCAGCTCACCACCGGGACTAGCAGAACCTTTGCTGTTCTTC. It is translated as CASSPPGLAEPLLFF.